Following are 13 T cell receptor beta chains from one sample sequenced in a study of vaccination and CD4 T cells after COVID-19. With the Oncomine TCR Beta short-read assay, DNA from cultured CD4+ T cells was sequenced. TCRdb ran MiXCR on the PCR reads and lists one entry per CDR3 protein. Of 15,000 or so distinct CDR3 sequences detected, over 65% appear once; the ten largest clones hold around 15%. Treatment in this sample: roughly 11-day PBMC culture with coronavirus spike peptide pools or control peptides (ViraFEST assay). Their recognized antigens are unknown. The specimen was CD4+ T cells from blood, cultured in vitro. The source is a human donor who had recovered from COVID-19.

The genes are TRBV6-1 and TRBJ2-5; 10 bases agree with TRBD1. The CDR3 spans 14 residues. The V segment lost 9 bases and the J segment 2 bases; nucleotides outside the gene matches: 6. CDR1 and CDR2 (germline): MNHNS, SASEGT. CDR3 DNA sequence: TGTGCCAGAAGGACAGGGGGGCTACAAGAGACCCAGTACTTC. Amino acids: CARRTGGLQETQYF.

The chain is built from TRBV7-2 and TRBJ2-3; TRBD1 or TRBD2 may be the D gene (5 bases each). In germline, CDR1 is SGHTA, CDR2 FQGNSA. The CDR3 runs 13 residues. V dropped 5 bases and J dropped 6 bases, with 12 bases sitting between them. The CDR3 protein is CASSIREGDTQYF. The CDR3 DNA reads as TGTGCCAGCAGCATCCGCGAGGGGGATACGCAGTATTTT.

V and J are TRBV20-1 and TRBJ2-3; D not resolved. This CDR3 is built from 12 residues. CDR1 is DFQATT and CDR2 is SNEGSKA in the germline V gene (reference sequence). Trimming removed 5 bases at V and 0 bases at J, with 6 bases between. The CDR3 DNA is TGCAGTGCTCCCCCAAGCACAGATACGCAGTATTTT. It codes for CSAPPSTDTQYF.

This clonotype was observed a few times. The V call is TRBV11-2, the J call TRBJ2-3; 7 bases align to TRBD2. V shed 4 bases, J shed 3 bases, and the junction held 10 bases outside the gene matches. Germline values: CDR1 SGHAT, CDR2 FQNNGV. The CDR3 is 16 residues long. The DNA of the CDR3 is TGTGCCAGCAGCTCGGGGCGGGGGAGGGTGACAGATACGCAGTATTTT. It encodes CASSSGRGRVTDTQYF.

The J gene is TRBJ2-5, the V gene TRBV3-1, with TRBD1 matching over 7 bases. This CDR3 contains 16 residues. Germline V CDR1 and CDR2: LGHDT, YNNKEL (reference sequence). V trimming: 0 bases; J trimming: 4 bases; junction bases outside the gene matches: 8. In nucleotides, the CDR3 is TGTGCCAGCAGCCAAGATCTTTGGGGACAGAGAGAGACCCAGTACTTC. Its protein is CASSQDLWGQRETQYF.

The rearrangement uses TRBV20-1 and TRBJ2-7; D might be TRBD1 or TRBD2, each matching 7 bases. CDR1 is DFQATT and CDR2 is SNEGSKA in the germline V gene (reference sequence). This CDR3 spans 14 amino acids. V lost 0 bases and J lost 6, with 15 bases in between. For the CDR3, the DNA is TGCAGTGCTAGAGATCGGGGCAGGGGGGGCGAGCAGTACTTC. Translation gives CSARDRGRGGEQYF.

The rearrangement joins TRBV27 to TRBJ1-2, with 11 bases that match TRBD1. The V and J ends lost 8 bases and 8 bases, in that order; junction bases with no gene match: 7. There are 13 residues in the CDR3. Germline assignment: CDR1 MNHEY and CDR2 SMNVEV (reference sequence). For the CDR3, the DNA is TGTGCCAGCGGACCGGGACAGGGGGGAGGCTACACCTTC. Translation: CASGPGQGGGYTF.

This clonotype has a single count. The CDR3 protein is CASRDSGGLETQYF. The CDR3 region has the DNA TGTGCCAGCAGAGACTCCGGAGGACTAGAGACCCAGTACTTC. V and J are TRBV28 and TRBJ2-5; possible D gene TRBD2, 5 bases. Germline V lookup: CDR1 MDHEN, CDR2 SYDVKM. The CDR3 consists of 14 residues. Trimming left V 6 bases short and J 4 bases short, with 15 bases between. Combining the CDR3 with reference TRBV28 and TRBJ2-5 gives the whole variable domain DVKVTQSSRYLVKRTGEKVFLECVQDMDHENMFWYRQDPGLGLRLIYFSYDVKMKEKGDIPEGYSVSREKKERFSLILESASTNQTSMYLCASRDSGGLETQYFGPGTRLLVL.

V gene TRBV21-1 combines with J gene TRBJ2-7; the table's D call, TRBD1, was not checked against the DNA. TRBV21-1 is annotated as a pseudogene. CDR3 length equals 15 residues. CDR3 in DNA: TGTGCCAGCAATCGCTCGGGCAGGGTCGGCCACGAGCAGTACTTC. Translating gives CASNRSGRVGHEQYF.

CDR3 protein: CASGRGQGGTGELFF. Written as DNA, the CDR3 is TGTGCCAGCGGACGAGGACAGGGAGGAACCGGGGAGCTGTTTTTT. This rearrangement joins TRBV2 to TRBJ2-2; TRBD1 agrees at 8 bases. The CDR3 sequence is 15 residues long. Per germline, CDR1 SNHLY and CDR2 FYNNEI. The J segment lost 5 bases and the V segment lost 8 bases, leaving 10 bases of the junction unmatched.

V gene TRBV2 combines with J gene TRBJ2-3; D uncertain. The germline V gene has CDR1 SNHLY and CDR2 FYNNEI. The CDR3 totals 13 residues. Trimming shortened V by 6 bases and J by 2 bases, and 9 bases separated the two germline ends. CDR3 in amino acids: CASRIDNTDTQYF. CDR3 bases: TGTGCCAGCAGGATAGATAACACAGATACGCAGTATTTT.

This clonotype appeared a single time. The chain joins TRBV14 to TRBJ2-4; tentative D call: TRBD2 (6 bases). Deletions cut 3 bases from V and 0 bases from J, with 9 bases between. Germline V CDR1 and CDR2: SGHDN, FVKESK. The CDR3 length is 15 residues. The CDR3 DNA follows: TGTGCCAGCAGCCATTCGGGACTAGCCAAAAACATTCAGTACTTC. It codes for CASSHSGLAKNIQYF. Drawing the rest from reference TRBV14 and TRBJ2-4, the complete variable domain is EAGVTQFPSHSVIEKGQTVTLRCDPISGHDNLYWYRRVMGKEIKFLLHFVKESKQDESGMPNNRFLAERTGGTYSTLKVQPAELEDSGVYFCASSHSGLAKNIQYFGAGTRLSVL.

The chain couples TRBV20-1 to TRBJ2-3; 8 nucleotides agree with TRBD2. The CDR3 is made up of 12 amino acids. Germline assignment: CDR1 DFQATT and CDR2 SNEGSKA (reference sequence). J was trimmed by 7 bases and V by 2 bases; bases with no gene match: 2. The CDR3 nucleotides are TGCAGTGCTAGAAGACTAGCGAATACGCAGTATTTT. This encodes CSARRLANTQYF.